This TCR beta chain was recorded in a study of T cell responses to AZD1222 COVID-19 vaccine (dated by TCRdb to 2020 to 2023). Background for the entire study: A total of 233 trial participants underwent TCR sequencing, of whom about 210 received two doses of AZD1222 and around 26 received two doses of the MenACWY control vaccine. Enrollment into the trials was organized by age into subgroups of 18-55, 56-69 and 70-plus years, and those subgroups contained about 160, 30 and 59 TCR-sequenced participants, respectively. What the work shows at the level of the full study, not this receptor alone: The whole spike protein was spanned by vaccine-associated CD4 TCRs, and dominant responses were seen in regions 160-218 and 743-854. Only 5 to 7 AZD1222 recipients were SARS-CoV-2 seropositive at baseline, limiting conclusions about previously exposed vaccinees. Because no samples from the day 14 peak response were available, repertoires could be characterized only after the peak T cell response. Nearly half of unique spike-specific TCRs reportedly recognized epitopes outside regions mutated in the B.1.351 and B.1.1.7 variants. In the small 56-69-year group, the increase in depth fell short of significance, most likely because of low power. Participants were mostly white British and included more females than males, and it was suggested by the authors that clonal diversity may have been underestimated. Spike-specific TCR breadth and depth rose significantly after two AZD1222 doses compared with day 0 and with MenACWY recipients.

For this clone: Its antigen is still unknown. No qualities accompany the bases; no much larger clone lies one base away.

The CDR3 regions of human TCRbeta chains were subjected to immunosequencing. In the authors' own workflow: TCRs in the repertoires were compared against a reference library of SARS-CoV-2-specific TCRs that had been generated with the MIRA antigen-specificity platform. Breadth was defined as the fraction of unique TCRs that were SARS-CoV-2-associated, and depth was defined as the fraction of total T cells that were SARS-CoV-2-associated. Using the MIRA data, every spike-specific TCR was mapped to the spike region that the TCR reacted to and assigned to either a CD4 or a CD8 class. Log10-transformed breadth and depth values were compared by one-way ANOVA with Sidak's multiple comparisons tests. This immuneACCESS table, as held by TCRdb, lists in-frame sequences with V and J called but not all clones. Of the missing ones, under half trace to an unresolved V gene in checked studies; the others have no known cause. The V and J calls and clone size come from that table; D and trimming were worked out from the DNA. The sample table shows around 160,000 clones, and 75% to 90% are seen once. In total, the top ten clones hold around 4.3% of the sample.

Its CDR3 holds 12 amino acids, cysteine through phenylalanine. Only the CDR3 part of the read is kept: 36 bases, read in frame from the first base. This specimen's time point label, interpreted: baseline before first vaccination. Taken with the paper, the label for treatment or condition translates to: meningococcal conjugate vaccine given as trial control. Vaccinee samples were obtained from the UK trials COV001 and COV002, which included a single-blind randomized controlled phase 2/3 trial of AZD1222 (ChAdOx1 nCoV-19) in healthy adults. For TCRbeta chain sequencing, PBMC samples were collected from trial participants at day 0 and at day 28 after the second dose.

The rearranged chain carries TRBV12-3 or TRBV12-4 and TRBJ2-2; the D region possibly corresponds to TRBD2 (7 bases align). The material sequenced was peripheral blood, taken on day 0 of MenACWY control vaccination. The origin of this receptor is an adult in good health. The CDR3 corresponds to CAWGGAPGELFF. The DNA reads as follows: TGTGCTTGGGGGGGGGCCCCCGGGGAGCTGTTTTTT.